This entry lists 25 T cell receptor beta chains sequenced from one sample in a study of T cell repertoires in cytomegalovirus infection. No antigen has been identified for these receptors. From the reads, TCRdb called clonotypes with MiXCR, one entry per CDR3 protein. The profile covers around 230,000 distinct CDR3 sequences, with around two fifths appearing a single time and 55% to 60% taken by the ten largest. This specimen consisted of CD8+ T cells from cultured PBMCs, obtained from culture after CMV antigen stimulation. The receptors were sampled from a human donor in good health (CMV status not recorded). Some clones in this sample may be carry-over from other donors' samples.

This clonotype has only a few counts. The chain uses TRBV12-3 or TRBV12-4 and TRBJ2-1; 13 bases are a match to TRBD2. With V trimmed by 6 bases and J by 0 bases, 8 bases remained unmatched. The CDR3 has 18 residues. The CDR3 bases are TGTGCCAGCAGCCCCCCGAGGACTAGCGGGGGCTCCTACAATGAGCAGTTCTTC. As protein: CASSPPRTSGGSYNEQFF.

This chain connects TRBV7-6 to TRBJ2-2; D perhaps matches TRBD1 (6 bases). This CDR3 region has 18 residues. Germline V gene sequence: CDR1 SGHVS, CDR2 FNYEAQ. The V gene lost 3 bases and the J gene lost 1 base, with 18 bases spanning the gap. CDR3 region: CASSFLMFPGQNTGELFF. CDR3 in DNA: TGTGCCAGCAGCTTTCTGATGTTTCCGGGACAGAACACCGGGGAGCTGTTTTTT.

This clonotype was seen only a few times. As DNA, the CDR3 is TGTGCCAGTAGTATTACCGGGGGAGTCAACTACGAGCAGTACTTC. This sequence encodes CASSITGGVNYEQYF. The chain carries TRBV19 and TRBJ2-7, with D maybe TRBD2 (6 bases). The CDR3 contains 15 residues. Germline values: CDR1 LNHDA, CDR2 SQIVND (reference sequence). V was shortened by 3 bases and J by 3 bases, with 15 bases between the two germline ends.

The V and J genes are TRBV30 and TRBJ2-5, with D maybe TRBD1 (6 bases). V was trimmed by 0 bases and J by 1 base, leaving 6 bases between them. Per germline, CDR1 GTSNPN and CDR2 SVGIG (reference sequence). The length of the CDR3 is 13 residues. In DNA form, the CDR3 reads TGTGCCTGGAGTGTAGGGGGCCAAGAGACCCAGTACTTC. It encodes CAWSVGGQETQYF.

The rearrangement uses TRBV7-3 and TRBJ2-1; 14 bases line up with TRBD2. Germline assignment: CDR1 SGHTA and CDR2 FQGTGA. There are 16 residues in the CDR3. With V trimmed by 3 bases and J by 10 bases, 8 bases remained unmatched. The chain's CDR3 is CASSLGLAGENSEQFF. In DNA form, the CDR3 reads TGTGCCAGCAGCTTGGGACTAGCGGGAGAAAATAGCGAGCAGTTCTTC.

In its sample, this clonotype was seen many times. The V gene is TRBV7-6, the J gene TRBJ2-1; possibly TRBD1 or TRBD2 for D (5 bases each). Germline values: CDR1 SGHVS, CDR2 FNYEAQ. Trimming stripped 5 bases from V and 7 bases from J, with 18 bases between. CDR3 length: 15 residues. As DNA, the CDR3 is TGTGCCAGCAGCCTCAGGGTTGGAACTAGGAATGAGCAGTTCTTC. Residues: CASSLRVGTRNEQFF.

The chain links TRBV29-1 to TRBJ2-1, with 10 bases that match TRBD2. CDR1 is SQVTM, CDR2 ANQGSEA, per germline. Germline trimming cut 3 bases from V and 1 base from J; bases unmatched to any gene: 12. CDR3 size: 18 residues. The CDR3 DNA follows: TGCAGCGTTGAGGGCCTAGCGGGGGTTGCGAATTCCTACAATGAGCAGTTCTTC. It yields the protein CSVEGLAGVANSYNEQFF.

This chain links TRBV27 with TRBJ2-1, with unresolved D. The V and J ends lost 5 bases and 6 bases respectively, with 20 bases between them. The CDR3 runs to 16 residues. Germline-derived CDR1 and CDR2 are MNHEY and SMNVEV (reference sequence). The CDR3 region has the DNA TGTGCCAGCAGTCACCCCAGGTCCCCCGAACGCAATGAGCAGTTCTTC. Its translation is CASSHPRSPERNEQFF.

The V call is TRBV7-9, the J call TRBJ1-1, with D uncertain. The V gene's germline CDR1 is SEHNR and CDR2 FQNEAQ (reference sequence). This CDR3 has 16 amino acids. The V and J ends lost 4 bases and 0 bases respectively, with 15 bases between them. Written as DNA, the CDR3 is TGTGCCAGCAGCTCGACCCAAACCCCCCTGAACACTGAAGCTTTCTTT. Its translation: CASSSTQTPLNTEAFF.

This clonotype occurred a few times. The chain carries TRBV3-1 and TRBJ1-6, with D perhaps TRBD1 (5 bases). CDR3 size: 16 residues. Per germline, CDR1 LGHDT and CDR2 YNNKEL (reference sequence). Trimming took 5 bases from V and 9 from J, leaving 20 bases between them. The CDR3 sequence: CASSAGTALFISPLHF. In DNA, the CDR3 is TGTGCCAGCAGCGCAGGGACTGCTCTCTTCATTTCACCCCTCCACTTT.

This clonotype appeared once. The chain has TRBV12-3 or TRBV12-4 and TRBJ2-3; 11 bases map to TRBD2. The CDR3 has 17 residues. Trimming took 1 base from V and 9 from J; bases not matched to a gene: 12. The CDR3 spells CASSLEILAGEWVTQYF. CDR3 in DNA: TGTGCCAGCAGTTTAGAGATACTAGCGGGAGAGTGGGTGACGCAGTATTTT.

The CDR3, as DNA: TGTGCCAGCAGCTTATGGGGGATGGCTGATACGCAGTATTTT. This translates into CASSLWGMADTQYF. The J gene is TRBJ2-3, the V gene TRBV11-1; D is perhaps TRBD1 or TRBD2 (5 bases each). With 2 bases removed from V and 6 bases from J, the gap between germline ends came to 12 bases. Germline CDR1 SGHAT, CDR2 FQDESV (reference sequence). The length of the CDR3 is 14 residues.

The rearrangement joins TRBV7-6 to TRBJ2-1; perhaps D is TRBD1 or TRBD2 (5 bases each). The CDR3 contains 14 residues. Between the trimmed V and J ends, which lost 5 bases and 5 bases, there was a span of 13 bases. Germline assignment: CDR1 SGHVS and CDR2 FNYEAQ. The CDR3 DNA follows: TGTGCCAGCAGCGTCCGGGACCTTAACAATGAGCAGTTCTTC. It translates to CASSVRDLNNEQFF.

The V and J genes are TRBV7-9 and TRBJ1-1; the D gene is possibly TRBD1 (6 bases). The V gene lost 1 base and the J gene lost 4 bases, with 13 bases spanning the gap. Germline CDR1 is SEHNR and CDR2 is FQNEAQ (reference sequence). This CDR3 contains 15 residues. CDR3 amino acids: CASSLEGVGGTEAFF. CDR3 sequence (DNA): TGTGCCAGCAGCTTAGAGGGGGTTGGCGGCACTGAAGCTTTCTTT.

The sample holds many counts of this clonotype. The chain recombines TRBV5-6 with TRBJ2-1, with D possibly being TRBD2 (6 bases). CDR3 length equals 17 residues. V gave up 4 bases and J gave up 0 bases, with 17 bases separating them. Germline V CDR1 and CDR2: SGHDT, YYEEEE. The CDR3 nucleotides are TGTGCCAGCAGCCCGCCCTCGGCCGGGAGCTCCTACAATGAGCAGTTCTTC. Encoded protein: CASSPPSAGSSYNEQFF.

This clonotype was counted a single time. J is TRBJ2-2 and V is TRBV11-1; TRBD1 aligns across 10 bases. The trim removed 3 bases at V and 7 bases at J, leaving 5 bases unmatched. The CDR3 is made up of 15 amino acids. Germline assignment: CDR1 SGHAT and CDR2 FQDESV (reference sequence). This CDR3 is CASSLRTGGIGELFF. CDR3 nucleotides: TGTGCCAGCAGCTTGAGGACAGGGGGTATCGGGGAGCTGTTTTTT.

This clonotype has more than one count but fewer than ten. V gene TRBV18 combines with J gene TRBJ2-5, with 7 bases fitting TRBD2. Germline loops: CDR1 KGHSH, CDR2 LQKENI. The CDR3 extends over 15 amino acids. The junction had 5 bases not matched to a gene; V was cut back by 2 bases and J by 2 bases. The CDR3 coding sequence is TGTGCCAGCTCACCAAGGCGGGAGAGGCAAGAGACCCAGTACTTC. It specifies CASSPRRERQETQYF.

V usage is TRBV5-1 and J usage is TRBJ2-2; D not certain. Germline V gene sequence: CDR1 SGHRS, CDR2 YFSETQ. The CDR3 covers 14 residues. Trimming pared 4 bases from V and 5 bases from J, leaving 12 bases between. The CDR3 loop reads CASSDVDGTGELFF. The DNA for the CDR3 is TGCGCCAGCAGCGATGTGGACGGAACCGGGGAGCTGTTTTTT. Full variable domain (remainder filled in from reference TRBV5-1 and TRBJ2-2): KAGVTQTPRYLIKTRGQQVTLSCSPISGHRSVSWYQQTPGQGLQFLFEYFSETQRNKGNFPGRFSGRQFSNSRSEMNVSTLELGDSALYLCASSDVDGTGELFFGEGSRLTVL.

Ten or more counts support this clonotype. V gene TRBV7-2 combines with J gene TRBJ2-7, with D perhaps TRBD2 (5 bases). Germline CDR1 and CDR2: SGHTA and FQGNSA. Trimming pared 6 bases from V and 7 bases from J, leaving 16 bases between. This CDR3 has 13 residues. The chain's CDR3 is CASSFPLEGEQYF. The CDR3 nucleotides read TGTGCCAGCAGTTTCCCTCTCGAGGGAGAGCAGTACTTC.

The V gene is TRBV19, the J gene TRBJ2-1; 9 positions agree with TRBD1. V lost 6 bases to trimming and J lost 1 base; unmatched junction nucleotides: 13. This CDR3 has 18 amino acids. The germline gives CDR1 LNHDA, CDR2 SQIVND (reference sequence). For the CDR3, the DNA is TGTGCCAGTAGAATACAGGGGGCTCGGATGGGATCCTACAATGAGCAGTTCTTC. It codes for CASRIQGARMGSYNEQFF.

This clonotype was detected many times. The chain couples TRBV7-9 to TRBJ2-6, with a possible D match to TRBD2 (5 bases). The CDR3 totals 15 residues. Germline CDR1 reads SEHNR; CDR2 reads FQNEAQ (reference sequence). Trimming removed 4 bases from V and 4 bases from J, with 11 bases in between. The CDR3, as DNA: TGTGCCAGCAGCTCGGGGAGCACGGGGGCCAACGTCCTGACTTTC. It yields the protein CASSSGSTGANVLTF. The whole variable domain, filled in from reference TRBV7-9 and TRBJ2-6, reads DTGVSQNPRHKITKRGQNVTFRCDPISEHNRLYWYRQTLGQGPEFLTYFQNEAQLEKSRLLSDRFSAERPKGSFSTLEIQRTEQGDSAMYLCASSSGSTGANVLTFGAGSRLTVL.

The chain recombines TRBV10-3 with TRBJ1-1; D not certain. Germline values: CDR1 ENHRY, CDR2 SYGVKD. The CDR3 is 15 residues long. With 3 bases removed from V and 0 bases from J, the gap between germline ends came to 11 bases. The DNA for the CDR3 is TGTGCCATCAGTGACCAGACTGCCATGAACACTGAAGCTTTCTTT. Translating gives CAISDQTAMNTEAFF.

There are a few counts of this clonotype. The V call is TRBV7-9, the J call TRBJ2-2; D unclear. V lost 5 bases and J 1 base, leaving 11 bases between the germline ends. This CDR3 has 15 amino acids. The germline CDR1 and CDR2 sequences are SEHNR and FQNEAQ (reference sequence). As DNA, the CDR3 is TGTGCCAGCAGCCGCCTTATTGGGAACACCGGGGAGCTGTTTTTT. Its translation is CASSRLIGNTGELFF.

The chain employs TRBV4-2 and TRBJ2-5; no reliable D call. Trimming left V 1 base short and J 5 bases short, with 14 bases between. Germline V CDR1 and CDR2: LGHNA, YNFKEQ. The CDR3 spans 15 residues. The DNA of the CDR3 is TGTGCCAGCAGCCAAGCCCCTCTGGGAAGGGAGACCCAGTACTTC. Translation: CASSQAPLGRETQYF.

The rearrangement joins TRBV5-4 to TRBJ2-7; no clear D gene. Germline CDR1 and CDR2: SGHNT and YYREEE (reference sequence). With 4 bases removed from V and 4 bases from J, the gap between germline ends came to 12 bases. There are 13 residues in the CDR3. The CDR3 DNA is TGTGCCAGCAGCGCGGACGGTCCTTACGAGCAGTACTTC. Protein: CASSADGPYEQYF.